This T cell receptor beta chain was found in a study of sequential checkpoint blockade in melanoma. In the study overall: Matched biopsies came pretreatment and at week 13 for some 21 patients. Study outcomes and limitations: In arm A, pretreatment tumor clonality was associated with response.

Sample treatment: randomized to nivolumab then ipilimumab (arm A) or the reverse (arm B). V was trimmed by 5 bases and J by 5 bases, leaving 13 bases between them. Germline lookup yields CDR1 SGHNT and CDR2 YENEEA. CDR3 length: 14 residues. Sequencing used immunoSEQ multiplex PCR; TCRdb keeps in-frame clones, though not all of them. The repertoire holds about 3,500 clones, with approximately 15% as singletons. This clone rates as medium-sized. Its target is unknown. This clonotype was sampled from a human donor with melanoma. The chain employs TRBV11-3 and TRBJ1-5, with D possibly TRBD1 on 5 matching bases. The specimen was tumor tissue (inferred from file names), collected from a patient given nivolumab and ipilimumab in sequence. CDR3 sequence: CASSPGPSDQPQHF. The CDR3 bases are TGTGCCAGCAGCCCGGGACCCAGCGATCAGCCCCAGCATTTT.